The clone carrying this T cell receptor (beta chain) was counted a single time. This table comes from immunoSEQ multiplex PCR, and its TCRdb copy is limited to in-frame clones, with some not included. The sample holds under 300,000 clones; roughly 80% are singletons and the top ten take about an eighth. Germline CDR1 reads KGHDR; CDR2 reads SFDVKD. This CDR3 has 16 residues. Trimming took 4 bases from V and 0 from J; bases not matched to a gene: 4. The data derive from a study of control samples from healthy donors and cancer patients. This sequence originates from a woman in her fifties or sixties with lung cancer. This chain uses TRBV24-1 with TRBJ2-1, with 8 bases matching TRBD2. Sample: PBMCs. CDR3 DNA sequence: TGTGCCACCAGTGACCCCGGGAGGGGCTCCTACAATGAGCAGTTCTTC. It codes for CATSDPGRGSYNEQFF.